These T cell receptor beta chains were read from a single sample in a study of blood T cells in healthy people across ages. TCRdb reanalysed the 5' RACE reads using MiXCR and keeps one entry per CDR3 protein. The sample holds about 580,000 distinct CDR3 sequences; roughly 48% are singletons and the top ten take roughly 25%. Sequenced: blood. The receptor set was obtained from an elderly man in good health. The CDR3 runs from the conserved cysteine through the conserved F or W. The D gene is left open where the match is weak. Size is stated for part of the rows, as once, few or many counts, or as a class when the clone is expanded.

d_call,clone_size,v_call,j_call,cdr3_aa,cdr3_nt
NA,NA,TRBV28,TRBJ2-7,CASNPGSYEQYF,TGTGCCAGCAACCCTGGCTCCTACGAGCAGTACTTC
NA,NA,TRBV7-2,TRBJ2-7,CASSLTVQSPYEQYF,TGTGCCAGCAGCTTAACTGTACAGAGCCCCTACGAGCAGTACTTC
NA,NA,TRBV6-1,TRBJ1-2,CASSERRRDYGYTF,TGTGCCAGCAGTGAAAGACGGCGTGACTATGGCTACACCTTC
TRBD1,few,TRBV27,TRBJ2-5,CASRDRGRGGETQYF,TGTGCCAGCAGGGACAGGGGGCGCGGGGGGGAGACCCAGTACTTC
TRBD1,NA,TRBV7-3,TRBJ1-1,CASSLETGVTEAFF,TGTGCCAGCAGCTTAGAGACAGGGGTTACTGAAGCTTTCTTT
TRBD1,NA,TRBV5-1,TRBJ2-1,CASRTTGGRFF,TGCGCCAGCAGAACGACAGGGGGGCGGTTCTTC
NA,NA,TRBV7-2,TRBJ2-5,CASSLSRFSRDGTQYF,TGTGCCAGCAGCTTATCTCGTTTCTCCCGTGACGGGACCCAGTACTTC
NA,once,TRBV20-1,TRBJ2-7,CSARDQGHEQYF,TGCAGTGCTAGAGATCAGGGACACGAGCAGTACTTC
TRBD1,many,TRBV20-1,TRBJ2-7,CSATGTGDDEQYF,TGCAGTGCAACCGGGACAGGGGACGACGAGCAGTACTTC
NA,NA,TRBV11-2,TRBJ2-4,CASSLVGPAKNIQYF,TGTGCCAGCAGCCTGGTCGGACCAGCCAAAAACATTCAGTACTTC
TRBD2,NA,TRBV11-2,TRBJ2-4,CASSERPAGGPYNIQYF,TGTGCCAGCAGCGAACGTCCGGCGGGGGGGCCATACAACATTCAGTACTTC
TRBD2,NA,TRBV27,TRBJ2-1,CASKPRTSSYNEQFF,TGTGCCAGTAAACCCAGGACTAGCTCCTACAATGAGCAGTTCTTC
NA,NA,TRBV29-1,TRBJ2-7,CSVEEGSYEQYF,TGCAGCGTTGAAGAGGGATCCTACGAGCAGTACTTC
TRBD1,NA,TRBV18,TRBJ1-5,CASSPVDRDQPQHF,TGTGCCAGCTCACCAGTCGACAGGGATCAGCCCCAGCATTTT
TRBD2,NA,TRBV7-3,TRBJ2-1,CASSSPTSGLNEQFF,TGTGCCAGCAGCTCCCCCACTAGCGGCCTTAATGAGCAGTTCTTC
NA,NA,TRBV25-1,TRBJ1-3,CASSEWAGSGNTIYF,TGTGCCAGCAGTGAATGGGCAGGCTCTGGAAACACCATATATTTT
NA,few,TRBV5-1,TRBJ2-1,CASSPQSESSYNEQFF,TGCGCCAGCAGCCCCCAATCAGAGAGCTCCTACAATGAGCAGTTCTTC
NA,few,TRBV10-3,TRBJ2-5,CAISESKGTGAETQYF,TGTGCCATCAGTGAGTCGAAGGGCACTGGTGCGGAGACCCAGTACTTC
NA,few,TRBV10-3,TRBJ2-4,CATGTPLTKNIQYF,TGTGCCACAGGGACTCCACTTACCAAAAACATTCAGTATTTC
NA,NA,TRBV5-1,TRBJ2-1,CASSFIPTNADNEQFF,TGCGCCAGCAGCTTCATCCCTACTAACGCGGACAATGAGCAGTTCTTC
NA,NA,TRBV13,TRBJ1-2,CASSLQGHYGYTF,TGTGCCAGCAGCTTGCAGGGGCACTATGGCTACACCTTC
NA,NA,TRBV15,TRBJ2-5,CATSRGETGPETQYF,TGTGCCACCAGCAGAGGAGAGACCGGGCCAGAGACCCAGTACTTC
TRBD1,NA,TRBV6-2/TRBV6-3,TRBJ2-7,CASSRPGQGISYEQYF,TGTGCCAGCAGTCGGCCGGGACAGGGAATCTCCTACGAGCAGTACTTC
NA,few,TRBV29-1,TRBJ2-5,CSVHPGRNQETQYF,TGCAGCGTTCACCCGGGCAGGAACCAAGAGACCCAGTACTTC
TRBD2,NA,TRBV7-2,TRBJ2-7,CASKTGLAYEQYF,TGTGCCAGCAAGACCGGACTAGCTTACGAGCAGTACTTC
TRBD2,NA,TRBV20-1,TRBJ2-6,CSATLRWGGAGANVLTF,TGCAGTGCTACCTTACGGTGGGGAGGGGCTGGGGCCAACGTCCTGACTTTC